This T cell receptor beta chain was observed in a study of blood T cells in healthy people across ages. A second PCR, run for roughly 7 to 12 cycles, used a sample-barcoded 5' primer plus a J-beta primer mix. TCRdb re-derived calls from the 5' RACE reads in MiXCR, one entry per CDR3 protein. The sample lists under 2,000,000 distinct CDR3 sequences, approximately 50% occurring once. This clonotype has only a few counts. Per sample, extraction of total RNA gave at least 5.5 micrograms in every case. The germline V gene encodes CDR1 SQVTM and CDR2 ANQGSEA. The CDR3 covers 13 residues. J lost 3 bases, V lost 4 bases, and 4 bases had no gene match.

Sequencing was done on a sample of blood. This clonotype was sampled from a middle-aged woman in good health. V is TRBV29-1 and J is TRBJ2-3; TRBD2 agrees at 7 bases. Written as DNA, the CDR3 is TGCAGCGTTGCTTCTAGCGGAACAGATACGCAGTATTTT. It is translated as CSVASSGTDTQYF.